This T cell receptor (beta chain) was sequenced during a study of T cells after posttransplantation cyclophosphamide. Regarding the study as a whole: Later blood repertoires were often dominated by clones from the donor CD8+ memory compartment. Blood and skin or GI T cell repertoires showed limited TRB overlap. TRB clonality was highly associated with recipient CMV seropositivity and reactivation.

Here immunoSEQ multiplex PCR was the method, and the copy in TCRdb shows in-frame clones only, minus some. The table records 31,000 or so clones, 90% to 95% of them present only once. Cells defined as naive were viable CD3+CD4+ or CD3+CD8+ and CCR7+CD45RA+CD45RO-CD95-CD27+CD28+. Peripheral blood was collected from the related graft donor on the marrow donation day. About this clone: Its target is not known. Sequence at one end of the junction differs from germline and may be a read error.

This CDR3 has 16 residues. CDR1 SGHKS and CDR2 YYEKEE come from the germline V gene (reference sequence). Material for sequencing was naive CD4+ T cells sorted from PBMCs. The V gene is TRBV5-5, the J gene TRBJ2-1, with 7 bases matching TRBD2. This clonotype was obtained from a woman aged 55-69 years in good health, CMV-negative, and a related stem cell transplant donor. This chain's CDR3 is CANSLLASGKVDEQFF. The CDR3 region has the DNA TGTGCCAACAGCTTGTTGGCGAGCGGGAAGGTCGATGAGCAGTTCTTC.